The TCR beta chain under discussion was sequenced for a study of T cell clonotyping in hematopoietic cell transplantation. General study findings and limits: After transplant, recipient diversity fell while pathologically expanded clonotypes grew through day 180. Few recipient clonotypes overlapped donors; over 95% were de novo at given depth. Without cell sorting, CD4 versus CD8 contributions remain unresolved.

V was shortened by 8 bases and J by 7 bases, with 11 bases between the two germline ends. Germline CDR1 and CDR2: SNHLY and FYNNEI. The CDR3 totals 11 residues. Time point denoted: recipient sample about 28 days before transplant, after cytoreduction. Recipients were bled about 28 days pretransplant and at posttransplant days 30, 100, 180. A word on this clone: Its antigen is unidentified.

The assay was immunoSEQ multiplex PCR, and TCRdb's table has in-frame clones only and misses some. The sample shows 5,900 or so clones, over 75% of them seen only once. The sample here was peripheral blood mononuclear cells, taken before stem cell transplant. The TCR originated in a woman between 50 and 59 years old with acute myeloid leukemia. Some clones in this sample may be carry-over from other donors' samples. J is TRBJ1-1 and V is TRBV2, with D possibly TRBD1 on 5 matching bases. CDR3 sequence: CASALRGEAFF. CDR3 nucleotide sequence: TGTGCCAGCGCCCTGAGGGGTGAAGCTTTCTTT.